The following is a T cell receptor (beta chain) sequence with its context. What it binds is unknown. Positively selected for CCR7, the CD45RO-negative cells used as naive CD8 cells excluded terminally differentiated effector memory CD45RA+ cells. This sample was taken from a study of shared clonotypes between healthy human individuals. Study-level points and caveats: The study found 4.5% to 6% of naive CD4 clonotypes shared across several donors.

Germline assignment: CDR1 MDHEN and CDR2 SYDVKM. This CDR3 contains 14 residues. V lost 4 bases and J 4 bases, leaving 14 bases between the germline ends. Genomic DNA of each subset was evenly split across several immunoSEQ plates. The data were produced by immunoSEQ multiplex PCR, yet TCRdb's version contains in-frame clones alone and is incomplete. The sample yields 650,000 to 800,000 clones, around 92% seen once. Sequencing input: naive CD8+ T cells sorted from blood. V gene TRBV28 combines with J gene TRBJ2-7; possible D gene TRBD1, 6 bases. This sequence originates from a man aged 25-40 years in good health. DNA of the CDR3: TGTGCCAGCAGTTACCTGGGGGCAGGATACGAGCAGTACTTC. Residues: CASSYLGAGYEQYF.